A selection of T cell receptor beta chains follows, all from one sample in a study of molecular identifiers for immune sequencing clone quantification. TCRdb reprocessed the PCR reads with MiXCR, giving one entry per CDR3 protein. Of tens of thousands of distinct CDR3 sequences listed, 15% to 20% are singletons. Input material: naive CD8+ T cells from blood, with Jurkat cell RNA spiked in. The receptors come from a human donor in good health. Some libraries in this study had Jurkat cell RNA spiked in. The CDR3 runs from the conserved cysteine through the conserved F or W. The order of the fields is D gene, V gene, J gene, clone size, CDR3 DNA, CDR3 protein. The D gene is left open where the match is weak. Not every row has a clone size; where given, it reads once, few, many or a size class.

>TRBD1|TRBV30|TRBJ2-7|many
TGTGCCTGGAGGGGGGGGACAGGGGACCCCTACGAGCAGTACTTC
CAWRGGTGDPYEQYF
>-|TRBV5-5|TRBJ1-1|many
TGTGCCAGCAGCTTGGTGGGGGGTGGAACTGAAGCTTTCTTT
CASSLVGGGTEAFF
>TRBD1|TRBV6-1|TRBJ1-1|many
TGTGCCAGCAGTGATCACCGGCTGACAGGGATGTACGGAGCTTTCTTT
CASSDHRLTGMYGAFF
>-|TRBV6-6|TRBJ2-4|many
TGTGCCAGCACGGACGGAGGAAACATTCAGTACTTC
CASTDGGNIQYF
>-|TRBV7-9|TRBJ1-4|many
TGTGCCAGCAGCTTATCCGGGACTAATGAAAAACTGTTTTTT
CASSLSGTNEKLFF
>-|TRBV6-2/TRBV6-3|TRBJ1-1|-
TGTGCCAGCAGTTACATTACTGAAGCTTTCTTT
CASSYITEAFF
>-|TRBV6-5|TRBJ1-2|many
TGTGCCAGCAGTTACGGTCCAGGGGACCTATATGGCTACACCTTC
CASSYGPGDLYGYTF
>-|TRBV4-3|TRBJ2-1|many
TGCGCCAGCAGCCAAGAAGAGGGGACCTACTCCTACAATGAGCAGTTCTTC
CASSQEEGTYSYNEQFF
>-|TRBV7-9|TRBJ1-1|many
TGTGCCAGCAGCTTATCGGAGTACACTGAAGCTTTCTTT
CASSLSEYTEAFF
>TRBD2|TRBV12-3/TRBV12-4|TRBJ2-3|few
TGTGCCAGCAGTTTACGACTAGCGGGAGTGGATACGCAGTATTTT
CASSLRLAGVDTQYF
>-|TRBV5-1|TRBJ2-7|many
TGCGCCAGCACCTCAGGGGTCGAGCAGTACTTC
CASTSGVEQYF
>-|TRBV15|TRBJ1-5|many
TGTGCCACCAGCAGAGATCTGGGGGATCAGCCCCAGCATTTT
CATSRDLGDQPQHF
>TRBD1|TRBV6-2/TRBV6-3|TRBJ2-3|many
TGTGCCAGCAGTCCAACAGGGGCACAGACTACGCAGTATTTT
CASSPTGAQTTQYF
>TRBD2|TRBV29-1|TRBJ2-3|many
TGCAGCGTTGTAGAGGGACTAGCGGGAGCCGGAGATACGCAGTATTTT
CSVVEGLAGAGDTQYF
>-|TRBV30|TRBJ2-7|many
TGTGCCTGGAGTCCAAGGCTCTACGAGCAGTACTTC
CAWSPRLYEQYF
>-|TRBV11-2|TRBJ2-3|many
TGTGCCAGCAGCTTACACGTCGGGAGACAAACAGATACGCAGTATTTT
CASSLHVGRQTDTQYF
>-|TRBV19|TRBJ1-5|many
TGTGCCAGTAGATCTGGGAGTATCCCCCAGCATTTT
CASRSGSIPQHF
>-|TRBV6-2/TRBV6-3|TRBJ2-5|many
TGTGCCAGCATTGCCGGGGCACAAGAGACCCAGTACTTC
CASIAGAQETQYF
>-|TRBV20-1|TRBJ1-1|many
TGCAGTGCTCCGGGACGTACGGGCCTACTTACTGAAGCTTTCTTT
CSAPGRTGLLTEAFF